This TCR beta chain comes out of a study of ipilimumab plus nivolumab after autologous stem cell transplantation. Across the whole study: The myeloma group: high-risk transplant-naive, or relapse within 3 years after first autologous transplant.

Findings of the study overall: Authors suggest TCR repertoire, Treg phenotype and gut microbiota support further study.

This CDR3 is built from 15 residues. Germline-derived CDR1 and CDR2 are SGDLS and YYNGEE. The V end was cut by 2 bases, the J end by 2 bases, with 10 bases between. Profiled with immunoSEQ multiplex PCR; TCRdb holds only in-frame clones, not every one. The repertoire has roughly 45,000 clones, 70% to 90% of them found once; the top ten carry around 0.86%. Remarks on this clone: Its antigen is not known.

Ipilimumab, 1 mg/kg, started 14 to 28 days after autologous transplant. Through week 26, nivolumab 3 mg/kg IV was given weeks 1, 4, 7, 10, then biweekly. This TCR was recovered from a male donor with multiple myeloma. This specimen consisted of PBMCs, obtained in a trial of ipilimumab plus nivolumab as post-transplant consolidation. The chain carries TRBV9 and TRBJ2-2; a weak D match, TRBD2 (6 bases). CDR3 amino acids: CASSVFGTNTGELFF. The CDR3 bases are TGTGCCAGCAGCGTTTTTGGGACTAACACCGGGGAGCTGTTTTTT.